This T cell receptor beta chain was documented in a study of blood T cell repertoires in COVID-19. Study background: Acute and convalescent COVID-19 samples came from the United States, Italy and Spain.

Original methodology: Estimation of nucleated cell counts relied on the amplification of reference gene primers. Only in-frame clones appear in the TCRdb table, and some are missing; sequencing was by immunoSEQ multiplex PCR. V, J and clone size derive from that table, while D and trimming were established from the DNA sequence. This table has approximately 260,000 clones, roughly 83% appearing once. CDR3 length equals 16 residues. The germline CDR1 and CDR2 sequences are LGHDT and YNNKEL (reference sequence). V shed 2 bases and J 10 bases; nucleotides not matched to a gene: 9. This clone has only one observation.

V usage is TRBV3-1 (or the pseudogene TRBV3-2) and J usage is TRBJ1-6; 9 bases are a match to TRBD1. Sequenced input: peripheral blood. The sequence was collected from a man aged 55-75 years who had recovered from COVID-19. DNA for the CDR3: TGTGCCAGCAGCCAACCTGGGACAGGGATAAGGTCACCCCTCCACTTT. Protein product: CASSQPGTGIRSPLHF.